This T cell receptor beta chain derives from a study of blood T cell repertoires in COVID-19. The wider study: Collection of acute and convalescent COVID-19 samples took place in the United States, Italy and Spain. T cells, B-cell-depleted T cells, or PBMCs supplied cDNA or gDNA.

Study processing details: Estimation of nucleated cell counts was performed using reference gene primer amplification. Assay: immunoSEQ multiplex PCR; the TCRdb copy retains only in-frame clones and omits some. Clone size and the V and J calls come from that table; the DNA yielded D and trimming. The sample contains roughly 59,000 clones, about three quarters of which appear only once. The ends lost 6 bases at V and 7 bases at J; junction bases unmatched: 12. Germline V gene sequence: CDR1 ENHRY, CDR2 SYGVKD. The CDR3 runs 15 residues. The clonotype was recovered from a man older than 75 with acute or convalescent COVID-19. V is TRBV10-3 and J is TRBJ2-7, with TRBD2 matching over 10 bases. Sequences were obtained from peripheral blood. The CDR3 protein is CAIRSTSGERGEQYF. The CDR3 nucleotides are TGTGCCATCAGGTCAACTAGCGGGGAAAGGGGTGAGCAGTACTTC.